This T cell receptor beta chain was sequenced during a study of blood T cells in healthy people across ages (dated by TCRdb to about 2015). Notes on the research overall: Template switching captured roughly one uniquely barcoded TCR beta cDNA molecule per two T cells in model experiments. The donors were divided into four age groups: young (average roughly 15 years), middle-aged (around 41), aged (approximately 62) and long-lived (about 84). Using the same blood draw, the study looked at two additional independent replicas of 1 million unique cDNA reads for two donors, one aged 18 to 30 and the other aged 80 or older. To avoid experimental bias, donors of different ages were distributed randomly across sequencing lanes. Age-related changes in TCR beta repertoire diversity were measured in the study by deep sequencing normalized with unique cDNA molecular identifiers.

Notes on this clonotype: This receptor's antigen is unknown. Per-base quality was not reported, and no clone a single base away is much larger than it.

The study at large found these results: Observed TCR beta diversity per million T cells fell roughly linearly with age, and a significant reduction was already apparent by age approximately 40. Compared with the aged group, the long-lived group had more naive CD4+ T cells, fewer expanded clones and increased TCR diversity, a pattern suggesting age selection. Bulk unsorted PBMC profiling prevented conclusive comparison of naive and antigen-experienced compartments. The percentage of naive T cells measured by flow cytometry correlated strongly with observed TCR beta diversity. The CMV infection status of donors was not known, potentially confounding age-related changes in expanded clonotypes. Total diversity estimates from one million sequenced T cells were considered lower bounds and underestimates.

To prepare the library, 5' RACE was applied. Sequencer: Illumina HiSeq 2500. The second PCR ran for roughly 6 to 11 cycles and used a J-beta primer mix along with a sample-barcoded 5' primer. Each TCR beta cDNA molecule received a unique molecular identifier from a template-switch 5' adaptor carrying 12 random nucleotides. Each sample yielded at least 2.5 million CDR3-containing paired-end reads. First-strand cDNA synthesis was performed from all RNA using the Mint cDNA synthesis kit, with priming by a TRBC-specific oligonucleotide. Following uracil-DNA glycosylase treatment, a first 18-cycle PCR with universal primers M1SS and BC2_uni_R was performed on all cDNA. Turning to the authors' computational methods: Each sample was normalized by randomly selecting 1 million high-quality reads, each carrying a distinct molecular identifier. Reads with shared molecular identifiers were discarded instead of being binned into consensus sequences. MiTCR, with a Q25 quality threshold and the strictest error-elimination algorithm, was used for CDR3 identification, clonotype clustering and error correction. A nonparametric unseen species model with Euler transformation was used to estimate lower-bound total TCR beta diversity. TCRdb reprocessing: public reads trimmed at Q25 with fastp, clones called with MiXCR, in-frame beta chains kept. One record per CDR3 amino acid sequence lists the most common genes and DNA. TCRdb assigned the V and J calls; the authors' analysis was not used. This sample comprises 1.5 million to 2 million distinct CDR3 sequences, around 50% of them detected only once. The biggest ten clones account for approximately 2.1% of the sample.

Systemically healthy Caucasian individuals from Russia, around 39 in total and aged about 6 to 95 years, were included as donors. Each donor gave roughly 11 milliliters of peripheral blood, drawn into EDTA-treated Vacutainer tubes. Ficoll-Paque density-gradient centrifugation was used to isolate PBMCs, with at least 7 million per sample. Total RNA, at least 5.5 micrograms per sample, was extracted from PBMCs with Trizol reagent. The percentages of naive CD45RAhigh/CD27high T cells were determined by flow cytometry on a PBMC aliquot from every donor. CDR3 length: 15 amino acids, cysteine to phenylalanine. Only the CDR3 portion is preserved as DNA: 45 bases, with reading frame beginning at the first base. Cut back by 8 bases and 8 bases, the V and J ends lie 22 bases apart. The germline V gene supplies CDR1 MNHEY and CDR2 SVGEGT.

Rearrangement joined TRBV6-2 or TRBV6-3 to TRBJ2-4, with a weak D call of TRBD2 (7 bases match). Sequencing was carried out using blood. This sequence originates from a woman aged 40-49 years in good health. The DNA sequence is given as TGTGCCAGCGCTTCCGGAGGGGGGGCCGCGGACATTCAGTACTTC. This sequence encodes CASASGGGAADIQYF.